Sequencing of this T cell receptor (beta chain) was carried out in a study of long-term antiretroviral therapy in people with HIV. The CDR3 consists of 13 residues. Germline CDR1 and CDR2: WNHNN and SYGVQD (reference sequence). Assay version v3.0 of immunoSEQ was used, and it was run at survey level. Sequencing was performed with immunoSEQ multiplex PCR; in TCRdb, only in-frame clones are kept and a portion is missing. The sample shows more than 35,000 clones, around 96% of them seen only once. Each donor had at least one pre-ART and at least two post-ART PBMC samples. This clone occurred once. At one end the junction does not follow the germline gene, possibly because of a read error.

This clonotype was sampled from a woman aged 45-60 years with HIV. The rearrangement links TRBV10-1 to TRBJ2-1; 10 bases fit TRBD2. Sequenced material: unsorted PBMCs, taken 3.7 years after starting antiretroviral therapy. The CDR3 nucleotides are TGCGCCAGCAGTGAGAACGGGCTAGCGGGGGTAATCTTC. It codes for CASSENGLAGVIF.